A single sample gave rise to the 22 T cell receptor beta chains below, sequenced in a study of Ad26.COV2.S vaccination and SARS-CoV-2 variants. Generated by immunoSEQ multiplex PCR, the TCRdb table keeps only in-frame clones and is missing some. The sample records roughly 320,000 clones, around 86% being singletons. Treatment in this sample: 15 to 20 received Ad26.COV2.S at low or high dose, single or two shots; 5 received placebo; per-sample allocation not given. Repertoires come from day 63 after the first vaccine or placebo injection. Sequencing used peripheral blood, obtained in a trial of Ad26.COV2.S vaccine versus placebo. The origin of the receptors is a person between 18 and 59 years old who received the Ad26.COV2.S COVID-19 vaccine or a placebo.

This sequence joins TRBV9 and TRBJ1-2, with D perhaps TRBD1 (6 bases). This CDR3 spans 16 amino acids. Germline loops: CDR1 SGDLS, CDR2 YYNGEE. The V and J ends lost 4 bases and 4 bases respectively, with 20 bases between them. CDR3 coding DNA: TGTGCCAGCAGCTACCGAGGGCAGGGGCCCTCCTATGGCTACACCTTC. It specifies CASSYRGQGPSYGYTF.

V and J are TRBV27 and TRBJ2-4; D is unresolved. The germline V gene encodes CDR1 MNHEY and CDR2 SMNVEV (reference sequence). V lost 2 bases to trimming and J lost 8 bases, with 10 bases between them. The CDR3 is made up of 13 amino acids. CDR3: CASSLGPADIQYF. CDR3 nucleotide sequence: TGTGCCAGCAGTTTAGGTCCGGCGGACATTCAGTACTTC.

The table lists this clone with a count of one. This chain uses TRBV6-5 with TRBJ2-1; D unclear. Trimming stripped 1 base from V and 11 bases from J, with 15 bases between. There are 14 residues in the CDR3. Germline V gene data show CDR1 as MNHEY and CDR2 as SVGAGI. The CDR3 sequence: CASSYLSGDPKQFF. The DNA of the CDR3 is TGTGCCAGCAGTTACTTGTCAGGCGATCCAAAGCAGTTCTTC.

The V call is TRBV27, the J call TRBJ1-6, with TRBD1 matching over 9 bases. With V trimmed by 4 bases and J by 6 bases, 7 bases remained unmatched. Germline V gene data show CDR1 as MNHEY and CDR2 as SMNVEV (reference sequence). The CDR3 is 16 amino acids. The CDR3 DNA reads as TGTGCCAGCAGTTCGTCCTACAGGGGGCGTAATTCACCCCTCCACTTT. Translated, it gives CASSSSYRGRNSPLHF.

The chain employs TRBV9 and TRBJ2-5; tentatively, D is TRBD2 (7 bases). CDR3 length: 18 residues. V was trimmed by 0 bases and J by 2 bases, leaving 20 bases between them. Germline V gene sequence: CDR1 SGDLS, CDR2 YYNGEE. The CDR3 coding sequence is TGTGCCAGCAGCGTAGGCTCGAGGGGGGGGGCTCATCAAGAGACCCAGTACTTC. Translating gives CASSVGSRGGAHQETQYF.

The chain carries TRBV2 and TRBJ1-1; no clear D gene. The V end was cut by 7 bases, the J end by 1 base, with 4 bases between. Germline CDR1 reads SNHLY; CDR2 reads FYNNEI. This CDR3 region has 11 residues. CDR3 sequence (DNA): TGTGCCAGCAACCAGAACACTGAAGCTTTCTTT. Protein sequence: CASNQNTEAFF.

In the case of this clone: Within the sample, other DNA sequences also encode this same CDR3. The genes are TRBV12-3 or TRBV12-4 and TRBJ2-3; D ambiguous. The CDR3 loop spans 11 amino acids. V lost 3 bases to trimming and J lost 6 bases, with 4 bases between them. CDR3 nucleotide sequence: TGTGCCAGCAGTTTTAGTGATACGCAGTATTTT. Residues: CASSFSDTQYF.

Comments on this clone: Other DNA sequences in this specimen translate into the identical CDR3. This sequence joins TRBV9 and TRBJ2-1; D not resolved. With 0 bases removed from V and 5 bases from J, the gap between germline ends came to 6 bases. CDR1 is SGDLS and CDR2 is YYNGEE in the germline V gene. This CDR3 comprises 13 residues. This chain's CDR3 is CASSVVGNNEQFF. The CDR3 DNA sequence: TGTGCCAGCAGCGTAGTAGGAAACAATGAGCAGTTCTTC.

V usage is TRBV7-3 and J usage is TRBJ2-3; 14 positions match TRBD2. The germline gives CDR1 SGHTA, CDR2 FQGTGA. Trimming removed 5 bases from V and 6 bases from J; junction bases left unmatched: 13. The CDR3 spans 18 residues. CDR3 nucleotides: TGTGCCAGCAGCCCGAGTCGGACTAGCGGGGGGATGCAGGATACGCAGTATTTT. Translation gives CASSPSRTSGGMQDTQYF. Full variable domain (rest looked up from reference TRBV7-3 and TRBJ2-3): GAGVSQTPSNKVTEKGKYVELRCDPISGHTALYWYRQSLGQGPEFLIYFQGTGAADDSGLPNDRFFAVRPEGSVSTLKIQRTERGDSAVYLCASSPSRTSGGMQDTQYFGPGTRLTVL.

This clone was counted once. Sequence at one end of the junction differs from germline and may be a read error. The chain has TRBV7-9 and TRBJ2-1, with D possibly matching TRBD2 (6 bases). There are 11 residues in the CDR3. CDR1 and CDR2 from the germline V gene are SEHNR and FQNEAQ (reference sequence). This CDR3 reads CASSFGTLKLF. The CDR3 DNA is TGTGCCAGCAGCTTTGGGACTCTTAAACTCTTC.

A single count supports this clone. This chain links TRBV25-1 with TRBJ2-3; D gene ambiguous. CDR1 and CDR2 from the germline V gene are MGHDK and SYGVNS. The CDR3 sequence is 11 residues long. Trimming removed 9 bases from V and 9 bases from J, with 13 bases in between. CDR3 nucleotides: TGTGCCAGTTCCCCCGGAAACACGCAGTATTTT. Its translation: CASSPGNTQYF.

Note on this clone: Other DNA sequences of this sample code for an identical CDR3. V gene TRBV30 combines with J gene TRBJ2-7; maybe TRBD2 (6 bases). The CDR3 covers 13 residues. The germline V gene encodes CDR1 GTSNPN and CDR2 SVGIG (reference sequence). Trimming stripped 0 bases from V and 4 bases from J, with 10 bases between. The CDR3, as DNA: TGTGCCTGGAGTGTACTGGGGGGATACGAGCAGTACTTC. It specifies CAWSVLGGYEQYF.

The chain recombines TRBV5-1 with TRBJ1-2; unclear D gene. The CDR3 consists of 15 residues. Trimming cost V 0 bases and J 3 bases, with 12 bases left between them. Germline CDR1 is SGHRS and CDR2 is YFSETQ. The CDR3, as DNA: TGCGCCAGCAGCTTGGATGGCAGAGAGGACTATGGCTACACCTTC. Translating it yields CASSLDGREDYGYTF.

The J gene is TRBJ1-1, the V gene TRBV3-1 (or the pseudogene TRBV3-2), with a possible D match to TRBD1 (5 bases). The CDR3 sequence is 13 residues long. The germline V and J ends were trimmed by 3 bases and 0 bases, with 5 bases remaining between them. CDR1 is LGHDT and CDR2 is YNNKEL in the germline V gene (reference sequence). The CDR3 is CASSQTVNTEAFF. In nucleotides, the CDR3 is TGTGCCAGCAGCCAGACAGTGAACACTGAAGCTTTCTTT.

The chain joins TRBV29-1 to TRBJ1-5; D is possibly TRBD1 (5 bases). The germline gives CDR1 SQVTM, CDR2 ANQGSEA. The CDR3 covers 13 residues. V shed 7 bases and J shed 2 bases, with 12 bases lying between them. This chain's CDR3 is CSAQDSGNQPQHF. CDR3 bases: TGCAGCGCCCAAGACAGTGGCAATCAGCCCCAGCATTTT. The full variable domain, completed using reference TRBV29-1 and TRBJ1-5, is SAVISQKPSRDICQRGTSLTIQCQVDSQVTMMFWYRQQPGQSLTLIATANQGSEATYESGFVIDKFPISRPNLTFSTLTVSNMSPEDSSIYLCSAQDSGNQPQHFGDGTRLSIL.

The chain recombines TRBV11-1 with TRBJ1-1; D uncertain. The CDR3 totals 13 residues. Between the trimmed V and J ends, which lost 4 bases and 3 bases, there was a span of 9 bases. Germline V lookup: CDR1 SGHAT, CDR2 FQDESV (reference sequence). CDR3 nucleotides: TGTGCCAGCAGCTCACGTGGGGACACTGAAGCTTTCTTT. Translation: CASSSRGDTEAFF.

Only a few counts were recorded for this clone. This chain links TRBV27 with TRBJ1-4; D perhaps matches TRBD1 (6 bases). The CDR3 is made up of 15 amino acids. The ends were cut back, 5 bases at V and 0 bases at J, with 10 bases in the middle. Germline V gives CDR1 MNHEY, CDR2 SMNVEV (reference sequence). CDR3 coding DNA: TGTGCCAGCAGTATACGACAGGCAACTAATGAAAAACTGTTTTTT. This gives the protein CASSIRQATNEKLFF. Drawing the rest from reference TRBV27 and TRBJ1-4, the complete variable domain is EAQVTQNPRYLITVTGKKLTVTCSQNMNHEYMSWYRQDPGLGLRQIYYSMNVEVTDKGDVPEGYKVSRKEKRNFPLILESPSPNQTSLYFCASSIRQATNEKLFFGSGTQLSVL.

Comment on this clone: Because the CDR3's place on the DNA is in doubt, the DNA is left out and the CDR3 is given as listed by TCRdb. The genes are TRBV6-7 and TRBJ1-2. TRBV6-7 is reported as an ORF; its role is uncertain. From its first to its last residue, the CDR3 has 16 amino acids. This CDR3 reads CASRGGWLHLRFGYTF.

The chain couples TRBV5-1 to TRBJ1-1; no clear D. V was shortened by 0 bases and J by 6 bases, with 9 bases between the two germline ends. The CDR3 has 13 residues. Per the germline V gene, CDR1 is SGHRS and CDR2 is YFSETQ. The DNA of the CDR3 is TGCGCCAGCAGCTTGGGGGTTTCGGCTGAAGCTTTCTTT. Translated: CASSLGVSAEAFF.

The V gene is TRBV3-1 (or the pseudogene TRBV3-2), the J gene TRBJ1-2; possible D gene TRBD1, 5 bases. The germline CDR1 and CDR2 sequences are LGHDT and YNNKEL (reference sequence). The CDR3 contains 15 residues. The ends were cut back, 2 bases at V and 5 bases at J, with 15 bases in the middle. The CDR3 nucleotides read TGTGCCAGCAGCCAAATCTCGCAGGGAATGTATGGCTACACCTTC. It encodes CASSQISQGMYGYTF.

Details on this clone: Other DNA sequences in the sample encode the same CDR3. The rearrangement uses TRBV5-4 and TRBJ1-6; 10 positions match TRBD1. After removal of 4 bases from V and 7 bases from J, the junction contained 2 bases not matched to a gene. Germline values: CDR1 SGHNT, CDR2 YYREEE (reference sequence). The CDR3 runs to 14 residues. CDR3 amino acids: CASSPGQGNSPLHF. The CDR3 DNA sequence: TGTGCCAGCAGCCCGGGACAGGGGAATTCACCCCTCCACTTT.

The chain employs TRBV4-3 and TRBJ1-1; possible D gene TRBD1, 6 bases. Trimming removed 1 base at V and 0 bases at J, with 9 bases between. CDR3 length equals 15 residues. CDR1 is LGHNA and CDR2 is YSLEER in the germline V gene. The CDR3 DNA sequence: TGCGCCAGCAGCCAAGCGGACAGACTGAACACTGAAGCTTTCTTT. Amino acid sequence: CASSQADRLNTEAFF.